Given below is one T cell receptor (beta chain) in context. The antigen is unknown. From the 120-subject validation cohort, which was separate from the approximately 670-subject first cohort, the donors were drawn. The data derive from a study of cytomegalovirus exposure and HLA in healthy donors. Findings of the study overall: A classifier reportedly called cytomegalovirus status with high sensitivity and specificity. One later analysis, an examination of the 120 validation repertoires, found that first-cohort TCR clusters tended to co-occur in them. Testing in vitro showed a few CMV-associated chains specific for CMV antigens.

Produced via immunoSEQ multiplex PCR; TCRdb's table is partial and in-frame only. The table lists 150,000 to 180,000 clones, around 84% of them singletons, with 2.1% in the top ten. The sequenced sample consisted of PBMCs. The clonotype originates from a human donor in good health.

The CDR3 loop is CATSRDDRGRTGELFF. The CDR3 DNA reads as TGTGCCACCAGCAGAGACGACAGGGGGCGGACCGGGGAGCTGTTTTTT. This chain joins TRBV15 and TRBJ2-2; 10 nucleotides line up with TRBD1. Trimming removed 0 bases from V and 5 bases from J; junction bases left unmatched: 3. This CDR3 has 16 residues. CDR1 LNHNV and CDR2 YYDKDF come from the germline V gene (reference sequence).